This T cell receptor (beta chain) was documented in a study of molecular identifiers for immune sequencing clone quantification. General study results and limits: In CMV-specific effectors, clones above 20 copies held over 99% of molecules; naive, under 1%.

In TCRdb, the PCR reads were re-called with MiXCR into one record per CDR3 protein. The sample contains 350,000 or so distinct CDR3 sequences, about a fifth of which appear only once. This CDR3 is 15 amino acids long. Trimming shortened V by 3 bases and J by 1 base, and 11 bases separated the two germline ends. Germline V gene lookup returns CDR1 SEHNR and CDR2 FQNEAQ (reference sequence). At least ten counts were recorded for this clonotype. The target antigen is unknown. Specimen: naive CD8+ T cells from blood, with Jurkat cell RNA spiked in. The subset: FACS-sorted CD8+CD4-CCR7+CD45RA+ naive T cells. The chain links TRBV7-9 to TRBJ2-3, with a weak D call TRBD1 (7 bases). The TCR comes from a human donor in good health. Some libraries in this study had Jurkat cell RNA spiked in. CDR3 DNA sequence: TGTGCCAGCAGCTTCCAGGGGGGAGGCACAGATACGCAGTATTTT. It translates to CASSFQGGGTDTQYF. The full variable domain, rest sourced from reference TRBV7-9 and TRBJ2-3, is DTGVSQNPRHKITKRGQNVTFRCDPISEHNRLYWYRQTLGQGPEFLTYFQNEAQLEKSRLLSDRFSAERPKGSFSTLEIQRTEQGDSAMYLCASSFQGGGTDTQYFGPGTRLTVL.